These 30 T cell receptor beta chains were sequenced from one sample in a study of blood T cell repertoires in COVID-19 (dated by TCRdb to about 2020). Preparation of the library involved the immunoSEQ multiplex PCR assay. The source is immuneACCESS, and TCRdb retained only in-frame sequences with V and J called. Part of the clones is not carried over; for the studies checked, unresolved V genes explain less than half of this, and the remainder is unexplained. Within this sample are 300,000 to 350,000 clones, with around 85% of them counted one time only. The ten largest clones represent roughly 2% of the sample. Source material: PBMCs or T cells enriched from blood (not recorded which). Source of these receptors: a man aged 30-40 years who had recovered from COVID-19.

The CDR3 region is CASSEVGQGQGYTF. For the CDR3, the DNA is TGTGCCAGCAGTGAAGTAGGACAGGGCCAAGGCTACACCTTC. The chain couples TRBV6-1 to TRBJ1-2; TRBD1 aligns across 8 bases. The CDR3 sequence is 14 residues long. CDR1 MNHNS and CDR2 SASEGT come from the germline V gene. The trim removed 1 base at V and 8 bases at J, leaving 6 bases unmatched.

This clone was counted only a few times. The chain is built from TRBV6-2 or TRBV6-3 and TRBJ2-7, with 8 bases that match TRBD1. Germline trimming cut 6 bases from V and 6 bases from J; bases unmatched to any gene: 16. The germline CDR1 and CDR2 sequences are MNHEY and SVGEGT. CDR3 length equals 16 residues. The CDR3 spells CASSKPGQGRFGEQYF. The CDR3 DNA is TGTGCCAGCAGCAAGCCCGGACAGGGTAGATTTGGCGAGCAGTACTTC.

The V gene is TRBV11-2, the J gene TRBJ1-1; D is possibly TRBD1 (5 bases). This CDR3 is 14 amino acids long. Deletions cut 5 bases from V and 5 bases from J, with 15 bases between. CDR1 is SGHAT, CDR2 FQNNGV, per germline. CDR3 coding DNA: TGTGCCAGCAGCGAAGTGGGGGGTCGGACTGAAGCTTTCTTT. Amino acid sequence: CASSEVGGRTEAFF.

J is TRBJ2-7 and V is TRBV10-3, with D possibly TRBD1 on 6 matching bases. The CDR3 consists of 13 residues. V shed 7 bases and J shed 3 bases, with 13 bases lying between them. Germline V gene data show CDR1 as ENHRY and CDR2 as SYGVKD. CDR3 residues: CAIITGQCYEQYF. CDR3 in DNA: TGTGCCATCATTACAGGGCAATGCTACGAGCAGTACTTC.

The V and J genes are TRBV7-9 and TRBJ2-3; maybe TRBD2 (5 bases). Germline CDR1 reads SEHNR; CDR2 reads FQNEAQ (reference sequence). The CDR3 consists of 16 residues. The V gene lost 1 base and the J gene lost 3 bases, with 14 bases spanning the gap. CDR3 DNA: TGTGCCAGCAGCTTAGGAATGGGCGGACTGACAGATACGCAGTATTTT. It translates to CASSLGMGGLTDTQYF.

The CDR3 region has the DNA TGCGCCAGCAGCCCACAGAACACCGGGGAGCTGTTTTTT. It encodes CASSPQNTGELFF. The V call is TRBV5-1, the J call TRBJ2-2; D gene ambiguous. Per germline, CDR1 SGHRS and CDR2 YFSETQ. V was shortened by 4 bases and J by 1 base, with 5 bases between the two germline ends. CDR3 length equals 13 residues.

Remarks on this clone: Other DNA sequences in the sample encode the same CDR3. CDR3 loop: CASSQASYEQYF. CDR3 sequence (DNA): TGTGCCAGCAGCCAAGCATCCTACGAGCAGTACTTC. V is TRBV3-1 (or the pseudogene TRBV3-2) and J is TRBJ2-7; no definite D call. This CDR3 is built from 12 residues. Germline-derived CDR1 and CDR2 are LGHDT and YNNKEL (reference sequence). Trimming shortened V by 1 base and J by 1 base, and 2 bases separated the two germline ends.

V is TRBV6-5 and J is TRBJ1-1; D call uncertain. CDR1 and CDR2 (germline): MNHEY, SVGAGI. The CDR3 runs to 15 residues. Trimming shortened V by 0 bases and J by 4 bases, and 12 bases separated the two germline ends. CDR3 in amino acids: CASSYSGRIFTEAFF. The CDR3 DNA sequence: TGTGCCAGCAGTTACTCGGGCAGGATCTTCACTGAAGCTTTCTTT.

V usage is TRBV2 and J usage is TRBJ1-2, with D perhaps matching TRBD1 (5 bases). V was clipped by 3 bases and J by 4 bases, with 18 bases between them. This CDR3 spans 16 amino acids. Germline assignment: CDR1 SNHLY and CDR2 FYNNEI. In DNA, the CDR3 is TGTGCCAGCAGTGATGTAGAGGGCTCCGGGGGCTATGGCTACACCTTC. Its translation is CASSDVEGSGGYGYTF.

This chain uses TRBV9 with TRBJ2-1; D perhaps matches TRBD2 (5 bases). From germline, CDR1 is SGDLS and CDR2 YYNGEE. Trimming took off 8 bases at V and 0 bases at J, with 18 bases between the two ends. The CDR3 length is 16 residues. CDR3 region: CASASRASSSYNEQFF. For the CDR3, the DNA is TGTGCCAGTGCCTCGCGGGCCTCAAGCTCCTACAATGAGCAGTTCTTC.

The chain has TRBV6-5 and TRBJ1-6; 8 bases match TRBD1. V was clipped by 6 bases and J by 14 bases; unmatched bases: 6. This CDR3 contains 12 residues. The germline V gene encodes CDR1 MNHEY and CDR2 SVGAGI. Written as DNA, the CDR3 is TGTGCCAGCAGCATGGACAGGGCCACCCTCCACTTT. Translating it yields CASSMDRATLHF.

This clone has a handful of counts. The J gene is TRBJ2-1, the V gene TRBV9, with a weak D call TRBD1 (6 bases). This CDR3 contains 15 residues. Germline values: CDR1 SGDLS, CDR2 YYNGEE. V dropped 0 bases and J dropped 4 bases, with 11 bases sitting between them. The CDR3, as DNA: TGTGCCAGCAGCGTAGACCGGACAGTATACAATGAGCAGTTCTTC. Translating gives CASSVDRTVYNEQFF.

V is TRBV12-1 and J is TRBJ2-3; the table's D call, TRBD2, was not checked against the DNA. TRBV12-1 is deemed a pseudogene. CDR3 length: 15 amino acids. CDR3 in DNA: TGTGCCAACTCGAGTGGTAGCGGGGGGCAGGATACGCAGTATTTT. This encodes CANSSGSGGQDTQYF.

On this clone: Other DNA sequences in this specimen translate into the identical CDR3. The genes are TRBV29-1 and TRBJ1-2; D not certain. Looked up from germline, CDR1 is SQVTM and CDR2 is ANQGSEA. Trimming took off 4 bases at V and 2 bases at J, with 5 bases between the two ends. CDR3 length: 11 residues. As DNA, the CDR3 is TGCAGCGTTGCGGAGAACTATGGCTACACCTTC. Translating gives CSVAENYGYTF.

The chain is built from TRBV5-5 and TRBJ1-6; no clear D gene. Trimming stripped 4 bases from V and 7 bases from J, with 9 bases between. The germline gives CDR1 SGHKS, CDR2 YYEKEE (reference sequence). The CDR3 runs 13 residues. The CDR3 nucleotides read TGTGCCAGCAGCCCTACGCGGAATTCACCCCTCCACTTT. Protein: CASSPTRNSPLHF.

This chain uses TRBV25-1 with TRBJ2-5, with D possibly matching TRBD2 (6 bases). From germline, CDR1 is MGHDK and CDR2 SYGVNS. Trimming pared 1 base from V and 7 bases from J, leaving 13 bases between. This CDR3 has 14 residues. The CDR3 reads CASSESGDSVTQYF. CDR3 coding DNA: TGTGCCAGCAGTGAATCGGGAGATTCCGTGACCCAGTACTTC.

The V and J genes are TRBV4-3 and TRBJ1-1; 7 positions agree with TRBD1. The germline V gene has CDR1 LGHNA and CDR2 YSLEER. V trimming: 4 bases; J trimming: 1 base; junction bases outside the gene matches: 6. The CDR3 consists of 15 residues. The CDR3 DNA sequence: TGCGCCAGCAGCCCAGGGGGACATCCGAACACTGAAGCTTTCTTT. This encodes CASSPGGHPNTEAFF.

This clone was counted a few times. The rearrangement joins TRBV29-1 to TRBJ1-6; 7 bases fit TRBD1. The ends lost 6 bases at V and 9 bases at J; junction bases unmatched: 8. In germline, CDR1 is SQVTM, CDR2 ANQGSEA. The CDR3 runs 13 residues. In nucleotides, the CDR3 is TGCAGCGTAGGGGGCGTGGGGGGTTCACCCCTCCACTTT. Translating it yields CSVGGVGGSPLHF.

V and J are TRBV7-2 and TRBJ2-5, with 13 positions matching TRBD2. The ends lost 5 bases at V and 2 bases at J; junction bases unmatched: 2. CDR3 length: 15 amino acids. The V gene's germline CDR1 is SGHTA and CDR2 FQGNSA. The CDR3 coding sequence is TGTGCCAGCAGCGAGGGACTAGCGGGGCAAGAGACCCAGTACTTC. This sequence encodes CASSEGLAGQETQYF. The variable domain in full, with the rest retrieved from reference TRBV7-2 and TRBJ2-5, is GAGVSQSPSNKVTEKGKDVELRCDPISGHTALYWYRQSLGQGLEFLIYFQGNSAPDKSGLPSDRFSAERTGGSVSTLTIQRTQQEDSAVYLCASSEGLAGQETQYFGPGTRLLVL.

The chain uses TRBV19 and TRBJ1-5; no reliable D call. Trimming removed 6 bases from V and 1 base from J, with 16 bases in between. CDR1 LNHDA and CDR2 SQIVND come from the germline V gene (reference sequence). This CDR3 has 16 amino acids. The CDR3 spells CASRTGGFRSNQPQHF. Written as DNA, the CDR3 is TGTGCCAGTAGGACGGGAGGTTTTCGAAGCAATCAGCCCCAGCATTTT.

This chain links TRBV6-5 with TRBJ1-1; D is unclear. Trimming removed 7 bases from V and 0 bases from J, with 9 bases in between. CDR3 size: 13 residues. Germline V lookup: CDR1 MNHEY, CDR2 SVGAGI. The CDR3 here is CASIKTMNTEAFF. CDR3 nucleotide sequence: TGTGCCAGCATCAAGACAATGAACACTGAAGCTTTCTTT.

The J gene is TRBJ1-3, the V gene TRBV7-9; D remains ambiguous. This CDR3 has 14 residues. Trimming pared 1 base from V and 0 bases from J, leaving 4 bases between. Germline CDR1 SEHNR, CDR2 FQNEAQ (reference sequence). CDR3 nucleotide sequence: TGTGCCAGCAGCTTAGGGAGCTCTGGAAACACCATATATTTT. Translation: CASSLGSSGNTIYF.

The genes are TRBV6-5 and TRBJ1-2; 7 nucleotides line up with TRBD1. Germline CDR1 MNHEY, CDR2 SVGAGI. CDR3 length equals 13 residues. Losses at the gene ends were 7 bases for V and 3 bases for J; bases not matched to a gene: 5. The CDR3 reads CASTLGQYYGYTF. In DNA form, the CDR3 reads TGTGCCAGCACCCTGGGACAGTACTATGGCTACACCTTC.

The rearrangement uses TRBV7-2 and TRBJ2-3; TRBD2 aligns across 7 bases. The CDR3 length is 14 residues. The germline V gene encodes CDR1 SGHTA and CDR2 FQGNSA. The V segment lost 5 bases and the J segment 2 bases; nucleotides outside the gene matches: 4. The CDR3 spells CASSLSGYTDTQYF. CDR3 DNA sequence: TGTGCCAGCAGCCTTAGCGGGTACACAGATACGCAGTATTTT.

This clone showed up just once. The chain has TRBV5-6 and TRBJ2-7, with 8 bases aligning to TRBD1. Germline assignment: CDR1 SGHDT and CDR2 YYEEEE. V dropped 1 base and J dropped 3; count of bases not matched to a gene: 3. CDR3 size: 14 residues. CDR3 coding DNA: TGTGCCAGCAGCTTGAGACAGGGGAGCTACGAGCAGTACTTC. Amino acid sequence: CASSLRQGSYEQYF.

The chain is built from TRBV10-3 and TRBJ1-1; D is perhaps TRBD1 (5 bases). The CDR3 spans 12 residues. Germline V gene data show CDR1 as ENHRY and CDR2 as SYGVKD. V was cut by 6 bases and J by 4 bases, with 9 bases left in between. The CDR3 nucleotides read TGTGCCATCAGGGGGGGGACCACTGAAGCTTTCTTT. As protein: CAIRGGTTEAFF.

This clone was picked up one time. One base away lies a much larger clone, so this may be a sequencing read error. The sample contains more than one DNA sequence encoding this CDR3. The rearrangement links TRBV6-2 or TRBV6-3 to TRBJ1-6, with D possibly being TRBD1 (6 bases). From germline, CDR1 is MNHEY and CDR2 SVGEGT. The V gene lost 6 bases and the J gene lost 9 bases, with 15 bases spanning the gap. The CDR3 extends over 14 amino acids. In DNA, the CDR3 is TGTGCCAGCAGCCCTGAGGGGGAATTTTCACCCCTCCACTTT. Translating gives CASSPEGEFSPLHF.

The V call is TRBV7-9, the J call TRBJ1-2; 8 nucleotides line up with TRBD1. V lost 4 bases, J lost 6 bases, and 10 bases stayed unmatched. This CDR3 has 15 amino acids. Germline-derived CDR1 and CDR2 are SEHNR and FQNEAQ (reference sequence). CDR3 bases: TGTGCCAGCAGCTCGCGGACAGGGCGCAGTGATGGCTACACCTTC. Translating it yields CASSSRTGRSDGYTF. Based on the CDR3 plus reference TRBV7-9 and TRBJ1-2, the full variable domain is DTGVSQNPRHKITKRGQNVTFRCDPISEHNRLYWYRQTLGQGPEFLTYFQNEAQLEKSRLLSDRFSAERPKGSFSTLEIQRTEQGDSAMYLCASSSRTGRSDGYTFGSGTRLTVV.

The CDR3 coding sequence is TGTGCCAGCAGGCAGTATGAAAAACTGTTTTTT. Protein product: CASRQYEKLFF. The rearrangement uses TRBV12-3 or TRBV12-4 and TRBJ1-4; D unclear. Trimming shortened V by 6 bases and J by 6 bases, and 5 bases separated the two germline ends. This CDR3 is built from 11 residues.

This clone is a singleton in its sample. This rearrangement joins TRBV5-8 to TRBJ1-1; D uncertain. Trimming pared 1 base from V and 6 bases from J, leaving 10 bases between. The CDR3 is 13 residues long. In germline, CDR1 is SGHTS, CDR2 YDEGEE. This chain's CDR3 is CASSLIRYSEAFF. Written as DNA, the CDR3 is TGTGCCAGCAGCTTGATCCGGTACTCTGAAGCTTTCTTT.